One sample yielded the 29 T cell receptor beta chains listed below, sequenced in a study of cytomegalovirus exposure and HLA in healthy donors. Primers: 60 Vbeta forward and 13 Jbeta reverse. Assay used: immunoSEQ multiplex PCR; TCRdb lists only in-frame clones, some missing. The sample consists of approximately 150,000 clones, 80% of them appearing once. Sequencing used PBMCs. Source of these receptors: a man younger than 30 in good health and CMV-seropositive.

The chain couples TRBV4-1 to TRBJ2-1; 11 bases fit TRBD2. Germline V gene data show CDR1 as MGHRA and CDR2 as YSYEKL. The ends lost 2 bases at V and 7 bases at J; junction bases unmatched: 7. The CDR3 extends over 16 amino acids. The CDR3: CASSQYSGGAVNEQFF. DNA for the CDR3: TGCGCCAGCAGCCAATATAGCGGGGGGGCCGTTAATGAGCAGTTCTTC.

The CDR3 DNA reads as TGCGCCAGCAGCCAGCGACAGGGGCGCGGCTTTGGCTACACCTTC. Amino acid sequence: CASSQRQGRGFGYTF. The chain combines TRBV4-3 with TRBJ1-2; TRBD1 aligns across 8 bases. J gave up 7 bases and V 3 bases, and 10 bases lay outside the gene matches. In germline, CDR1 is LGHNA, CDR2 YSLEER. The CDR3 extends over 15 amino acids.

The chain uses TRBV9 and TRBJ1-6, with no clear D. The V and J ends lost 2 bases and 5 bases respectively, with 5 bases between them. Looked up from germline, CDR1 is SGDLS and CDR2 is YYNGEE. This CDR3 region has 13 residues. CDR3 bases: TGTGCCAGCAGCGTGGAGAATAATTCACCCCTCCACTTT. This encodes CASSVENNSPLHF. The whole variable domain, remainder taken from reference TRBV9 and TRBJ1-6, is DSGVTQTPKHLITATGQRVTLRCSPRSGDLSVYWYQQSLDQGLQFLIQYYNGEERAKGNILERFSAQQFPDLHSELNLSSLELGDSALYFCASSVENNSPLHFGNGTRLTVT.

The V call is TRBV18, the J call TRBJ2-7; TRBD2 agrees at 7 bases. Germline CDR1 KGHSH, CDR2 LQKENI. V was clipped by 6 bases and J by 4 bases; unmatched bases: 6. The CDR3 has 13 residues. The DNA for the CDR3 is TGTGCCAGCTCGGATAGCGGGCTTTACGAGCAGTACTTC. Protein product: CASSDSGLYEQYF.

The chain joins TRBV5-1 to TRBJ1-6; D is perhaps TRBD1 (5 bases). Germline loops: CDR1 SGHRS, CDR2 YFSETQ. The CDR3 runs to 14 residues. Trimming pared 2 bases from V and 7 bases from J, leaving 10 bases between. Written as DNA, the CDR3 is TGCGCCAGCAGCTTTCGTGACAGAAATTCACCCCTCCACTTT. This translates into CASSFRDRNSPLHF. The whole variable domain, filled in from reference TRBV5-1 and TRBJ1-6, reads KAGVTQTPRYLIKTRGQQVTLSCSPISGHRSVSWYQQTPGQGLQFLFEYFSETQRNKGNFPGRFSGRQFSNSRSEMNVSTLELGDSALYLCASSFRDRNSPLHFGNGTRLTVT.

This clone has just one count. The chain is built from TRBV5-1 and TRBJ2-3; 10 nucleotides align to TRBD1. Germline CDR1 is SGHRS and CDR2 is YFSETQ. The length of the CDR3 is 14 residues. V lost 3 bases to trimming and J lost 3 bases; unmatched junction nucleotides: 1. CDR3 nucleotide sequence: TGCGCCAGCAGCTGGACAGGGGGGACAGATACGCAGTATTTT. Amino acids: CASSWTGGTDTQYF.

DNA of the CDR3: TGTGCCAGCTCACCGTCGGGTGTGAGCAATCAGCCCCAGCATTTT. Translated, it gives CASSPSGVSNQPQHF. V is TRBV18 and J is TRBJ1-5; D unclear. There are 15 residues in the CDR3. Trimming stripped 3 bases from V and 1 base from J, with 10 bases between. Per germline, CDR1 KGHSH and CDR2 LQKENI.

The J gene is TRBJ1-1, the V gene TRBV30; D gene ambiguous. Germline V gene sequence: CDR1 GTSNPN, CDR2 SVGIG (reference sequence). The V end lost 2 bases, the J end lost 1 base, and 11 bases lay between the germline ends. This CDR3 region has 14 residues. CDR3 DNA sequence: TGTGCCTGGAGTCGCGCCTTTACGAACACTGAAGCTTTCTTT. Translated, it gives CAWSRAFTNTEAFF.

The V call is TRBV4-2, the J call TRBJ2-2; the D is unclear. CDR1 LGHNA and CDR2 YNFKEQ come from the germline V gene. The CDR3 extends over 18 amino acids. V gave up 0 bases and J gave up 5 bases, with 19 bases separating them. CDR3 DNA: TGTGCCAGCAGCCAAGATTCGAAGTCCCTTGCTAGGACCGGGGAGCTGTTTTTT. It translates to CASSQDSKSLARTGELFF.

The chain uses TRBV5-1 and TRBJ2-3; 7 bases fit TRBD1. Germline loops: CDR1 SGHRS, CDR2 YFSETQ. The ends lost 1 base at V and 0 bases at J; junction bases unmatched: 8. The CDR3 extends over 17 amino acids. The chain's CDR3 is CASSLRQGTTSTDTQYF. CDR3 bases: TGCGCCAGCAGCTTGAGACAGGGTACCACTAGCACAGATACGCAGTATTTT. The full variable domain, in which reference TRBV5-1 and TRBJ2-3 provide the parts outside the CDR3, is KAGVTQTPRYLIKTRGQQVTLSCSPISGHRSVSWYQQTPGQGLQFLFEYFSETQRNKGNFPGRFSGRQFSNSRSEMNVSTLELGDSALYLCASSLRQGTTSTDTQYFGPGTRLTVL.

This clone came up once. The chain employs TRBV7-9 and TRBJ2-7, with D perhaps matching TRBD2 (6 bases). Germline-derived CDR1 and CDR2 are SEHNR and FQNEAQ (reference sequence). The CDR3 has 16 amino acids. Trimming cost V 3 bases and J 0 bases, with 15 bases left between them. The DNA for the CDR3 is TGTGCCAGCAGCTTGGGGGGTAGGGATTTCTCCTACGAGCAGTACTTC. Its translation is CASSLGGRDFSYEQYF.

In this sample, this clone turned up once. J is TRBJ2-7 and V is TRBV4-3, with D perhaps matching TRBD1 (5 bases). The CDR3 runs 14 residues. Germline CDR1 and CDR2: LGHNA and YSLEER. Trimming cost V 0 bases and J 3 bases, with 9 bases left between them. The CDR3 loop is CASSQEWGSYEQYF. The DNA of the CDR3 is TGCGCCAGCAGCCAAGAATGGGGCAGCTACGAGCAGTACTTC.

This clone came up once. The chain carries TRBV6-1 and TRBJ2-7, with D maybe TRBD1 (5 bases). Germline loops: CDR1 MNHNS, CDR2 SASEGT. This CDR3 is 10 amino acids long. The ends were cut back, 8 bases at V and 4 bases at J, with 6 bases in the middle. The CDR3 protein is CASGQYEQYF. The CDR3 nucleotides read TGTGCCAGCGGACAATACGAGCAGTACTTC.

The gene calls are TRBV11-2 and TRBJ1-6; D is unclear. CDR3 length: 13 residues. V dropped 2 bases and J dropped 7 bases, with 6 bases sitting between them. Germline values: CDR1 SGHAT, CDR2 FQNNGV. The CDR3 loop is CASSLFSNSPLHF. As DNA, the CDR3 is TGTGCCAGCAGCTTATTCTCCAATTCACCCCTCCACTTT. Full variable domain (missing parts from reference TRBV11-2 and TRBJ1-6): EAGVAQSPRYKIIEKRQSVAFWCNPISGHATLYWYQQILGQGPKLLIQFQNNGVVDDSQLPKDRFSAERLKGVDSTLKIQPAKLEDSAVYLCASSLFSNSPLHFGNGTRLTVT.

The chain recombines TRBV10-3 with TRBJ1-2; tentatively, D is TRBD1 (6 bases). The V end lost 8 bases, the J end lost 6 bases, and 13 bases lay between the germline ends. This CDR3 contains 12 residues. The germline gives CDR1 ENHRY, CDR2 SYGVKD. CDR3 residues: CAIGAGEHGYTF. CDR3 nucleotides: TGTGCCATCGGGGCAGGGGAACATGGCTACACCTTC.

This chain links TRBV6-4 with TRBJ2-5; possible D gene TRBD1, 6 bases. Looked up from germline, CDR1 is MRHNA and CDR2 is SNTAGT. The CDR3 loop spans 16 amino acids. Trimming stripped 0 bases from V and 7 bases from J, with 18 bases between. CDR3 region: CASSDSSRGRIGTQYF. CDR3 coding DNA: TGTGCCAGCAGTGACTCATCCAGGGGTCGGATAGGGACCCAGTACTTC.

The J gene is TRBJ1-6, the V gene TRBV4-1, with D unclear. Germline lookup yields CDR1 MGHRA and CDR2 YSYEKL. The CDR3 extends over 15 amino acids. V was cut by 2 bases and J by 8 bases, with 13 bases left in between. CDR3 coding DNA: TGCGCCAGCAGCCAATTGGAGGTTGGGTATTCACCCCTCCACTTT. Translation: CASSQLEVGYSPLHF.

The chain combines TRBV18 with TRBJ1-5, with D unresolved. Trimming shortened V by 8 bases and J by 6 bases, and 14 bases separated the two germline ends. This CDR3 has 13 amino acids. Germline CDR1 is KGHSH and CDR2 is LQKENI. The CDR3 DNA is TGTGCCAGCCCAGACTCTTTAAGTCAGCCCCAGCATTTT. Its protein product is CASPDSLSQPQHF.

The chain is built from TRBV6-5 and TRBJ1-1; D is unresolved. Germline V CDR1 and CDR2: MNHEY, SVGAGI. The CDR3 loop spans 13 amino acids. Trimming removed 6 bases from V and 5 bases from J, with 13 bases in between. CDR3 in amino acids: CASSTKSETEAFF. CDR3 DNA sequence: TGTGCCAGCAGCACTAAGTCTGAGACTGAAGCTTTCTTT.

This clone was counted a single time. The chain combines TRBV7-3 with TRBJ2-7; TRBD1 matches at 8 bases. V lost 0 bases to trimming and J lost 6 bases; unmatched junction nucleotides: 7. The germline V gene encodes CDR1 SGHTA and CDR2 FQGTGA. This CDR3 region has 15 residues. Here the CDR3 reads CASSLTGTGGSEQYF. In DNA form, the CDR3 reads TGTGCCAGCAGCTTAACGGGGACAGGTGGAAGCGAGCAGTACTTC. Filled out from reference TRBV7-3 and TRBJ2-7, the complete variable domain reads GAGVSQTPSNKVTEKGKYVELRCDPISGHTALYWYRQSLGQGPEFLIYFQGTGAADDSGLPNDRFFAVRPEGSVSTLKIQRTERGDSAVYLCASSLTGTGGSEQYFGPGTRLTVT.

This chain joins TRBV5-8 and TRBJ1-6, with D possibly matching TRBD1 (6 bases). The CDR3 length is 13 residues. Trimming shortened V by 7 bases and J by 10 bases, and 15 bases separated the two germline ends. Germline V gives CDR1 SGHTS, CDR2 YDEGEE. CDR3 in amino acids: CASLAGVGSPLHF. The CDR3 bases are TGTGCCAGCCTCGCAGGGGTCGGATCACCCCTCCACTTT.

CDR3 sequence (DNA): TGTGCCAGCTCACCACGACAGGGAGAGAACACTGAAGCTTTCTTT. It specifies CASSPRQGENTEAFF. The V and J genes are TRBV18 and TRBJ1-1; 7 bases are shared with TRBD1. The germline gives CDR1 KGHSH, CDR2 LQKENI. Germline trimming cut 1 base from V and 1 base from J; bases unmatched to any gene: 3. This CDR3 comprises 15 residues.

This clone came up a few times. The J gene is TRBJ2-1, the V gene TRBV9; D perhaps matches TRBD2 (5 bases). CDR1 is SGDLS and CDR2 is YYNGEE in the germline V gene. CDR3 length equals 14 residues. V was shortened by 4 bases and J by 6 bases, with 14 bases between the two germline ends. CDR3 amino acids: CASSPLASSNEQFF. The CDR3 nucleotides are TGTGCCAGCAGCCCCCTAGCCAGCTCCAATGAGCAGTTCTTC.

CDR3 amino acids: CASTTTSGGETQYF. The CDR3 DNA reads as TGCGCCAGCACGACTACTAGCGGGGGGGAGACCCAGTACTTC. The chain recombines TRBV5-1 with TRBJ2-5, with 12 bases fitting TRBD2. V trimming: 6 bases; J trimming: 5 bases; junction bases outside the gene matches: 5. The CDR3 contains 14 residues. The germline V gene encodes CDR1 SGHRS and CDR2 YFSETQ.

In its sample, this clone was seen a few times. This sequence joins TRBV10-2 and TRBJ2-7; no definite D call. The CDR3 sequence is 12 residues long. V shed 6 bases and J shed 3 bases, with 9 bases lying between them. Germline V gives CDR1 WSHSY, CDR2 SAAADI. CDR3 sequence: CASRGEVYEQYF. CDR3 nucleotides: TGCGCCAGCAGGGGTGAGGTCTACGAGCAGTACTTC.

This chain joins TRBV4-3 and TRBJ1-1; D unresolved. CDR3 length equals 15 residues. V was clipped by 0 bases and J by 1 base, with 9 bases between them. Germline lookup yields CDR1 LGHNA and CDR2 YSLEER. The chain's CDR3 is CASSQDTGWNTEAFF. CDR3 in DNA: TGCGCCAGCAGCCAAGATACGGGGTGGAACACTGAAGCTTTCTTT.

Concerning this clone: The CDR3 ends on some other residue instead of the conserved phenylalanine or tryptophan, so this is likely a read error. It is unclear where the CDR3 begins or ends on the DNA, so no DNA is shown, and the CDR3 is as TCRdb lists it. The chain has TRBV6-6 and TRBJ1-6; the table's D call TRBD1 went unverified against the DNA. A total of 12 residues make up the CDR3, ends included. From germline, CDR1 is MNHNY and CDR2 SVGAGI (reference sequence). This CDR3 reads CASSSASGQGWV.

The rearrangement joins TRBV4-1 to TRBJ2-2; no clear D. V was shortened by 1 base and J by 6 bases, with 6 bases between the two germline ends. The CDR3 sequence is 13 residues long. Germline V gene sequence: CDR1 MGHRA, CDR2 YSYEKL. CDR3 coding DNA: TGCGCCAGCAGCCAAGTTCGGTCCGGGGAGCTGTTTTTT. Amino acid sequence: CASSQVRSGELFF.

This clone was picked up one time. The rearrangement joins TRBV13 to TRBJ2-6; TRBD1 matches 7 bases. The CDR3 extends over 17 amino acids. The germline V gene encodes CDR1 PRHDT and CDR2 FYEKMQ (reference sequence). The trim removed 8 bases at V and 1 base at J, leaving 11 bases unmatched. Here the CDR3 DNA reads TGTGCCAGCGGCCTTAGAGGGGGCGGGTCTGGGGCCAACGTCCTGACTTTC. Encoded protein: CASGLRGGGSGANVLTF.